What follows is one T cell receptor (beta chain) and its context. Its antigen is unidentified. This sample stems from a study of cytomegalovirus exposure and HLA in healthy donors. Findings of the study overall: Most TCR sequences were uncommon, yet certain public TCRs appeared in many donors. Investigators reported around 150 TCR beta chains as tied to cytomegalovirus. Specificity for CMV antigens was confirmed in vitro for a few of the CMV-associated chains.

The donors were members of the validation cohort, which comprised 100 to 150 subjects and was separate from the first cohort of about 700 subjects. Sequenced by immunoSEQ multiplex PCR; TCRdb stores in-frame clones only, minus some. This sample has some 110,000 clones, with about 82% found just once. V lost 3 bases to trimming and J lost 4 bases, with 10 bases between them. Germline CDR1 is MNHEY and CDR2 is SMNVEV (reference sequence). The CDR3 consists of 13 residues. V is TRBV27 and J is TRBJ2-7; TRBD1 might be the D (6 bases). Sequencing input: PBMCs. The clonotype originates from a man aged 18-30 years in good health and CMV-seronegative. Here the CDR3 DNA reads TGTGCCAGCAGTTTTGACAGGAGATACGAGCAGTACTTC. Translated: CASSFDRRYEQYF.